This T cell receptor beta chain came from a study of Graves' ophthalmopathy and Graves' hyperthyroidism. Study findings and constraints: Most thyroid clonotypes expanded beyond 0.001 frequency were also found in blood.

Amplification targeted the TCR beta CDR3 regions, with RNA transcripts as the source material. Second-round multiplex PCR followed a first-round RT-PCR using HTBI primers. TCRdb re-derived calls from the multiplex PCR reads in MiXCR, one entry per CDR3 protein. The repertoire holds 600,000 to 650,000 distinct CDR3 sequences, with 22% as singletons. The CDR3 consists of 15 residues. The junction had 6 bases not matched to a gene; V was cut back by 2 bases and J by 3 bases. Germline V gene data show CDR1 as MDHEN and CDR2 as SYDVKM. Other autoimmune disease, uncontrolled infection, pregnancy and lactation led to exclusion. The authors used Ficoll-Paque density gradient centrifugation to separate PBMCs. The input was around 10 ml of fresh peripheral blood. This clonotype was counted at least ten times. Its antigen is currently unknown.

This TCR was sampled from a woman under 30 with stable Graves' hyperthyroidism. Some clones in this sample may be carry-over from other donors' samples. Source material: peripheral blood. The rearrangement links TRBV28 to TRBJ2-7; 8 bases agree with TRBD1. As DNA, the CDR3 is TGTGCCAGCAGTTTACAGGGGGCGGCCAACTACGAGCAGTACTTC. This codes for CASSLQGAANYEQYF. Filled out from reference TRBV28 and TRBJ2-7, the complete variable domain reads DVKVTQSSRYLVKRTGEKVFLECVQDMDHENMFWYRQDPGLGLRLIYFSYDVKMKEKGDIPEGYSVSREKKERFSLILESASTNQTSMYLCASSLQGAANYEQYFGPGTRLTVT.